Listed here are 2 T cell receptor beta chains from one sample, sequenced in a study of CD8+ T cells in alopecia areata. RNA, once extracted, was reverse transcribed into cDNA for use as the sequencing template. The data were produced by immunoSEQ multiplex PCR, yet TCRdb's version contains in-frame clones alone and is incomplete. The sample yields about 110,000 clones, without any singletons. The specimen was lesional skin. Receptor source: a C3H/HeJ mouse with alopecia areata. Strain haplotype at MHC: H2-k.

The sample holds a few counts of this clone. Gene names refer to mouse genes. The read stops 4 residues short of the end of the CDR3; the missing end is completed from the germline J gene. The chain couples TRBV1 to TRBJ2-1, with 10 nucleotides matching TRBD2. CDR3 size: 17 residues. Germline CDR1 is NSQYPW and CDR2 is LRSPGD (reference sequence). The V gene end was trimmed by 0 bases and the J gene end by 6 bases; junction bases not matched to a gene: 8. CDR3 in amino acids: CTCSADPSLGGLAEQFF. CDR3 bases read: TGCACCTGCAGTGCAGATCCGAGTCTGGGGGGGCTTGCT.

Details on this clone: Gene names refer to mouse genes. The DNA read from the CDR3 is TGTGCCAGCAGTGATGAGGGGAAGGGGGGGCGCCCCGGCACCGGG. Its translation: CASSDEGKGGRPGTG. The complete CDR3 sequence is CASSDEGKGGRPGTGQLYF. The chain carries TRBV13-3 and TRBJ2-2; 8 bases map to TRBD2. The CDR3 extends 4 residues past the end of the read, so its final part is completed from the germline J gene. With V trimmed by 0 bases and J by 4 bases, 14 bases remained unmatched. The V gene's germline CDR1 is NNHDY and CDR2 SYVADS. This CDR3 comprises 19 residues.